The rows below give T cell receptor beta chains drawn from one sample of a study of T cells after yellow fever vaccination. TCRdb ran MiXCR on the 5' RACE reads and lists one entry per CDR3 protein. The sample lists fewer than 450,000 distinct CDR3 sequences; approximately 4% were seen once. This sample comprised PBMCs, obtained 5 days after the yellow fever booster vaccination. The receptors shown here come from a man aged 18 to 29 who received the YFV17D yellow fever vaccine. The CDR3 runs from the conserved cysteine through the conserved F or W. The D gene is left open where the match is weak. Clone size is not always given. Where it is, it says once, few, many or a class for expanded clones.

j_call d_call clone_size v_call cdr3_nt cdr3_aa
TRBJ2-3 . . TRBV3-1 TGTGCCAGCAGCCAGGGGTTGCGGTCCTCAGATACGCAGTATTTT CASSQGLRSSDTQYF
TRBJ2-5 TRBD2 few TRBV24-1 TGTGCCACCAGTGACGACCGACTAGCGGGGAGACAAGAGACCCAGTACTTC CATSDDRLAGRQETQYF
TRBJ2-1 . few TRBV11-2 TGTGCCAGCAGCTATCCCAGCTCCTACAATGAGCAGTTCTTC CASSYPSSYNEQFF
TRBJ1-6 . many TRBV13 TGTGCCAGCAGCTCGAGACCGGACAGTCCATATTCACCCCTCCACTTT CASSSRPDSPYSPLHF
TRBJ2-3 . few TRBV20-1 TGCAGTGCTAGACGACAAAACACAGATACGCAGTATTTT CSARRQNTDTQYF
TRBJ2-1 TRBD2 . TRBV29-1 TGCAGCGTACAGCGGGGGGGAAATGAGCAGTTCTTC CSVQRGGNEQFF
TRBJ2-2 TRBD1 few TRBV19 TGTGCTGCAGGGGGAACCGGGGAGCTGTTTTTT CAAGGTGELFF
TRBJ2-1 TRBD2 few TRBV7-2 TGTGCCAGCGCTTCGGGGGGGGCGGCGTACAATGAGCAGTTCTTC CASASGGAAYNEQFF
TRBJ1-1 TRBD1 few TRBV20-1 TGCAGTGCTATGGACGCCGGGGGACAGCAGAACACTGAAGCTTTCTTT CSAMDAGGQQNTEAFF
TRBJ2-1 TRBD2 few TRBV11-2 TGTGCCAGCAGCGCCGGACTAGCGGGGCCCAGAGATGAGCAGTTCTTC CASSAGLAGPRDEQFF
TRBJ1-2 . . TRBV24-1 TGTGCCACCAGTGATTTCTATGGCTACACCTTC CATSDFYGYTF
TRBJ2-3 TRBD2 . TRBV4-3 TGCGCCAGCAGCCAAGCCGGACTAGCGGGGGGGGCAGATACGCAGTATTTT CASSQAGLAGGADTQYF
TRBJ2-1 TRBD1 many TRBV20-1 TGCAGTGCTGGAACCGGGACAGGGATTTGGGATGAGCAGTTCTTC CSAGTGTGIWDEQFF
TRBJ2-2 . . TRBV11-3 TGTGCCAGCAGCTTCACTAGCACCGGGGAGCTGTTTTTT CASSFTSTGELFF
TRBJ1-1 TRBD1 few TRBV28 TGTGCCAGCAGTTTGCGGAGGACAGGGTACGAAGTAAGGTTT CASSLRRTGYEVRF
TRBJ2-5 . many TRBV3-1 TGTGCCAGCAGCCAAGGGGCATCTTTAGAGACCCAGTACTTC CASSQGASLETQYF
TRBJ1-2 . few TRBV4-3 TGCGCCAGCAGCCAAGATCTCGGGGAGCCCTGGGGCTACACCTTC CASSQDLGEPWGYTF
TRBJ2-7 TRBD1 . TRBV7-7 TGTGCCAGCAGCCCCACGGACAGGGTACAGTACTTC CASSPTDRVQYF
TRBJ2-7 . many TRBV29-1 TGCAGCGTCTCGGACGGATCCTACGAGCAGTACTTC CSVSDGSYEQYF
TRBJ2-7 . many TRBV6-1 TGTGCCAGCAGTGAAGAGTTCCGGGGGAAGCAGTACTTC CASSEEFRGKQYF
TRBJ1-6 . few TRBV4-3 TGCGCCAGCAGCCAAGATCGGGAGCGGCATTCACCCCTCCACTTT CASSQDRERHSPLHF
TRBJ2-2 . few TRBV20-1 TGCAGTGCCCTTAGTGGCAGGGTTCAGGGGAACACCGGGGAGCTGTTTTTT CSALSGRVQGNTGELFF
TRBJ1-5 TRBD1 few TRBV2 TGTGCCAGCAAGGGACAGGGGGTCCAGCCCCAGCATTTT CASKGQGVQPQHF
TRBJ2-5 . . TRBV5-8 TGTGCCAGCAGCAGGGGGTCAGAGACCCAGTACTTC CASSRGSETQYF
TRBJ2-2 . few TRBV30 TGTGCCTGGACGCTGCTGAACACCGGGGAGCTGTTTTTT CAWTLLNTGELFF
TRBJ2-5 TRBD2 . TRBV7-6 TGTGCCAGCAGCTTATTGTCGGGGGGACGGGAGACCCAGTACTTC CASSLLSGGRETQYF
TRBJ2-1 . many TRBV12-3/TRBV12-4 TGTGCCAGCAGCTTCCGGGGATCATCCTACAATGAGCAGTTCTTC CASSFRGSSYNEQFF
TRBJ1-4 TRBD1 few TRBV5-6 TGTGCCAGCAGCTCGCCGGGACAGGGGGATGAAAAACTGTTTTTT CASSSPGQGDEKLFF
TRBJ1-5 TRBD1 many TRBV4-1 TGCGCCAGCAGCCAAAGGTTTACAGGGGGATGGAATCAGCCCCAGCATTTT CASSQRFTGGWNQPQHF
TRBJ2-2 . few TRBV18 TGTGCCAGCTCACCACCTAGCGCACTGACCGGGGAGCTGTTTTTT CASSPPSALTGELFF
TRBJ1-4 . many TRBV20-1 TGCAGTGCTAGTACGGCAGGGGAAAAACTGTTTTTT CSASTAGEKLFF
TRBJ1-1 . few TRBV20-1 TGCAGTGCTAGCGAGGGGCTGAGAGCGAACACTGAAGCTTTCTTT CSASEGLRANTEAFF
TRBJ2-5 TRBD1 few TRBV20-1 TGCAGTGCTCCCCGGGACAGGGGGCAAGAGACCCAGTACTTC CSAPRDRGQETQYF
TRBJ2-7 . many TRBV29-1 TGCAGCGTTGAAACTAGGGATTACGAGCAGTACTTC CSVETRDYEQYF
TRBJ2-3 TRBD1 few TRBV5-1 TGCGCCAGCAGCTTGGAGGACAGGGTCACAGATACGCAGTATTTT CASSLEDRVTDTQYF
TRBJ2-3 TRBD1 . TRBV5-1 TGCGCCAGCAGCTTAGGACAGGGCCCCAGCACAGATACGCAGTATTTT CASSLGQGPSTDTQYF
TRBJ2-1 TRBD1 . TRBV18 TGTGCCAGCTCACCGGGGACAGGGATCAATGAGCAGTTCTTC CASSPGTGINEQFF
TRBJ1-2 . many TRBV27 TGTGCCAGCAGTTTATACTCGTGGGGTGGGGGCTACACCTTC CASSLYSWGGGYTF
TRBJ2-5 . few TRBV6-5 TGTGCCAGCAGTATGCCCTCGACTAGTCGCGAAGAGACCCAGTACTTC CASSMPSTSREETQYF
TRBJ2-3 TRBD2 . TRBV7-6 TGTGCCAGCAGCTTGGGAATGCGGGGGGGCACAGATACGCAGTATTTT CASSLGMRGGTDTQYF
TRBJ1-4 . . TRBV4-1 TGCGCCAGCAGCCAAGTGGGAGGGTGGGGGGCGAATGAAAAACTGTTTTTT CASSQVGGWGANEKLFF
TRBJ2-5 TRBD1 few TRBV18 TGTGCCAGCTCAGTGCAGGGGGACCAAGAGACCCAGTACTTC CASSVQGDQETQYF
TRBJ1-1 . few TRBV7-3 TGTGCCAGCAGTCGGGGCGTTCCCGGGGTCACTGAAGCTTTCTTT CASSRGVPGVTEAFF
TRBJ2-2 . many TRBV10-3 TGTGCCATCAGCCACGACAGGATGGCGACCGGGGAGCTGTTTTTT CAISHDRMATGELFF
TRBJ1-2 . . TRBV11-2 TGTGCCAGCAGCCCGACAGGCGTTAACTATGGCTACACCTTC CASSPTGVNYGYTF
TRBJ2-1 . many TRBV6-6 TGTGCCAGCAGGGTGACAGAATACAATGAGCAGTTCTTC CASRVTEYNEQFF
TRBJ1-1 . few TRBV5-1 TGCGCCAGCAGCTTGGAATGGGGCACTGAAGCTTTCTTT CASSLEWGTEAFF
TRBJ2-2 . many TRBV4-1 TGCGCCAGCAGCCAAGAGAACACCGGGGAGCTGTTTTTT CASSQENTGELFF
TRBJ2-3 . . TRBV28 TGTGCCAGCAGTCCGCAGGGGAAATTCACAGATACGCAGTATTTT CASSPQGKFTDTQYF
TRBJ2-2 TRBD1 few TRBV4-1 TGCGCCAGCAGCCAAGCGTTTCCGGGACAGGCGAACACCGGGGAGCTGTTTTTT CASSQAFPGQANTGELFF
TRBJ2-3 . . TRBV5-4 TGTGCCAGCAGCTATTCCTATTCTAGCACAGATACGCAGTATTTT CASSYSYSSTDTQYF
TRBJ1-2 TRBD1 . TRBV5-1 TGCGCCAGCAGCACCGGGACAGCGAACTATGGCTACACCTTC CASSTGTANYGYTF
TRBJ1-5 . few TRBV4-1 TGCGCCAGCAGCATTCGAGGCAATCAGCCCCAGCATTTT CASSIRGNQPQHF
TRBJ1-2 TRBD1 few TRBV11-3 TGTGCCAGCAGCTTTCTAACAGGGGATGGCTACACCTTC CASSFLTGDGYTF